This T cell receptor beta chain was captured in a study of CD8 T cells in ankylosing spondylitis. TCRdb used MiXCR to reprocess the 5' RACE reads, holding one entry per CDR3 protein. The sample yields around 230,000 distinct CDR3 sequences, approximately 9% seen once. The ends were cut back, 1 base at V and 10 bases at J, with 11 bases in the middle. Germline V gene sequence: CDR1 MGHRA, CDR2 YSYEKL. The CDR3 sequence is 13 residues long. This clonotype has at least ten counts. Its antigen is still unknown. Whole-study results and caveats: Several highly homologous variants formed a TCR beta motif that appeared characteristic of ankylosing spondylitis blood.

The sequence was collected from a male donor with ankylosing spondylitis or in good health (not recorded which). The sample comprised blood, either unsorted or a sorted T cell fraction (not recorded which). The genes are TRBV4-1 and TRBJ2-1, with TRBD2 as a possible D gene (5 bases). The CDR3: CASSQGLAREQFF. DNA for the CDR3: TGCGCCAGCAGCCAAGGTTTAGCGCGAGAGCAGTTCTTC.